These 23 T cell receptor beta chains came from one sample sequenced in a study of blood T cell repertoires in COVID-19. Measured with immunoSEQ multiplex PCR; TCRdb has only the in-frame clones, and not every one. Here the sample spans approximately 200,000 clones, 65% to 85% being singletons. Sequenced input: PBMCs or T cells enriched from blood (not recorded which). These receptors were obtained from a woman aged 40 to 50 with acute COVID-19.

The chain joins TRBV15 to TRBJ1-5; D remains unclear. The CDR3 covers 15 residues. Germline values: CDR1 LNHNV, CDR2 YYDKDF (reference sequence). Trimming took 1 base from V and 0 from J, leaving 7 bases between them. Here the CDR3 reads CATSRAGNSNQPQHF. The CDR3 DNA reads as TGTGCCACCAGCAGAGCCGGTAATAGCAATCAGCCCCAGCATTTT.

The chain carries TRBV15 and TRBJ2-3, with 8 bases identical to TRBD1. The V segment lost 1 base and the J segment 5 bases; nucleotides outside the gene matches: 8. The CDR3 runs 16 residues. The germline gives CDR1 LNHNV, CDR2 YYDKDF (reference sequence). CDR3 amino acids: CATSRAQGAAGDTQYF. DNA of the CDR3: TGTGCCACCAGCAGAGCTCAGGGGGCAGCGGGAGATACGCAGTATTTT.

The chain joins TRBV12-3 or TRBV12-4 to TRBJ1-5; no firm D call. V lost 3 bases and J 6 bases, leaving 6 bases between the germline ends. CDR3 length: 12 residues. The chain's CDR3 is CASSFIGQPQHF. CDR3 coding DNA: TGTGCCAGCAGTTTTATCGGTCAGCCCCAGCATTTT.

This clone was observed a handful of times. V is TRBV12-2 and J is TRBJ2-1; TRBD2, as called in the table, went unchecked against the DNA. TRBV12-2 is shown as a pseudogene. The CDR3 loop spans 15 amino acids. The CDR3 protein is CASRLHLARRNEQFF. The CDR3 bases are TGTGCAAGTCGCTTACATCTAGCCCGACGGAATGAGCAGTTCTTC.

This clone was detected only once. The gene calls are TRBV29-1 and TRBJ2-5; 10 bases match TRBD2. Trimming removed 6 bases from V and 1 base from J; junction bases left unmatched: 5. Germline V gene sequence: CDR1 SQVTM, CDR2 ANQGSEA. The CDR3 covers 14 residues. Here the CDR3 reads CSVGAGGTQETQYF. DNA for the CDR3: TGCAGCGTGGGAGCGGGGGGGACCCAAGAGACCCAGTACTTC.

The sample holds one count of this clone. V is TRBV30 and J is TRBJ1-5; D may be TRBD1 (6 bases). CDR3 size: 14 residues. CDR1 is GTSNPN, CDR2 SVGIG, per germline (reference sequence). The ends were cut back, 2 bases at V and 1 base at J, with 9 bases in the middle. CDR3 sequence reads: CAWSSTGSNQPQHF. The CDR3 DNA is TGTGCCTGGAGTAGTACAGGGAGCAATCAGCCCCAGCATTTT.

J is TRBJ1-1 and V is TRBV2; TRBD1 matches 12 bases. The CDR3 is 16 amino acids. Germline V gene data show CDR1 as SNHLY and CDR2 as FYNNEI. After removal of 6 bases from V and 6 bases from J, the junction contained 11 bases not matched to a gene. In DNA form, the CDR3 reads TGTGCCAGCAGGGCCGCCGGGACAGGGGGCTTTGCTGAAGCTTTCTTT. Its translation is CASRAAGTGGFAEAFF.

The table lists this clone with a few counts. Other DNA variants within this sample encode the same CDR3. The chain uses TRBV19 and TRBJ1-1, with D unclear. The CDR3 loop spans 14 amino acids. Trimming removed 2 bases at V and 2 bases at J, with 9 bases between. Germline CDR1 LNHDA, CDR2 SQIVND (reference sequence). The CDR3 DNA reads TGTGCCAGTAGTATACCGGGTGTAAACACTGAAGCTTTCTTT. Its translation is CASSIPGVNTEAFF. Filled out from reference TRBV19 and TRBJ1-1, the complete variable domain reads DGGITQSPKYLFRKEGQNVTLSCEQNLNHDAMYWYRQDPGQGLRLIYYSQIVNDFQKGDIAEGYSVSREKKESFPLTVTSAQKNPTAFYLCASSIPGVNTEAFFGQGTRLTVV.

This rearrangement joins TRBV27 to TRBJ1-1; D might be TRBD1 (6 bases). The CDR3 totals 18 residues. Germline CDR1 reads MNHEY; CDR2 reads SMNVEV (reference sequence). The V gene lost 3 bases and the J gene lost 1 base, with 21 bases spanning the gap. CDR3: CASSLGIGTTPRNTEAFF. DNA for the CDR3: TGTGCCAGCAGTTTGGGAATCGGGACAACTCCCCGGAACACTGAAGCTTTCTTT.

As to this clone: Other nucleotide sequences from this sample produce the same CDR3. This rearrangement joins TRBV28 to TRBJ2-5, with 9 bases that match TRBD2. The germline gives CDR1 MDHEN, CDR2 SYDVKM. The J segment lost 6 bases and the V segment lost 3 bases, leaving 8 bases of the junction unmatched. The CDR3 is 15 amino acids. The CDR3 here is CASSFLRGGGQTQYF. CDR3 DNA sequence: TGTGCCAGCAGTTTTTTGCGGGGGGGCGGGCAGACCCAGTACTTC.

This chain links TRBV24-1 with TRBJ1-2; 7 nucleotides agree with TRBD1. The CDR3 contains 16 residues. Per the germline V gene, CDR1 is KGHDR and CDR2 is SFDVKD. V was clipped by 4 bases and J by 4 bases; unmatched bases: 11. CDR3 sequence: CATSERLGGAFYGYTF. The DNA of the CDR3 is TGTGCCACCAGTGAACGCTTAGGGGGCGCTTTCTATGGCTACACCTTC.

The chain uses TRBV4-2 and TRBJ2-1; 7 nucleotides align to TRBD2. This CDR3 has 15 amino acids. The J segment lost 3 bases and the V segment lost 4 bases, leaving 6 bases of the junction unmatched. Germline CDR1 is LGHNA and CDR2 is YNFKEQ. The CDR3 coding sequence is TGTGCCAGCAGCCCGCGGGGGACTTACTACAATGAGCAGTTCTTC. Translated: CASSPRGTYYNEQFF.

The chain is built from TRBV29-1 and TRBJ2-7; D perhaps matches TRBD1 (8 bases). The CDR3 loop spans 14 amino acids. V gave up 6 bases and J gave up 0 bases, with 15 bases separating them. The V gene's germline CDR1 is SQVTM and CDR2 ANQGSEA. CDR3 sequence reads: CSVGGTGVSYEQYF. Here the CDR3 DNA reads TGCAGCGTCGGGGGGACAGGCGTCTCCTACGAGCAGTACTTC.

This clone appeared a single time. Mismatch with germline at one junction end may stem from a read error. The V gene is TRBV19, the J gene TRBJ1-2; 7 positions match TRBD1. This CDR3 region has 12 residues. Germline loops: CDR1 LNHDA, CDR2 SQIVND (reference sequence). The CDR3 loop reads CASTFDSGTVVF. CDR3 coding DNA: TGTGCCAGTACGTTCGACTCCGGGACAGTTGTCTTC.

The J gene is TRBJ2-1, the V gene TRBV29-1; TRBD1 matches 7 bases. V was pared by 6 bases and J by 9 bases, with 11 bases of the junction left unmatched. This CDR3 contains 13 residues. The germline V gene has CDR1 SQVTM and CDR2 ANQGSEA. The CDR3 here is CSVRIQGFSEQFF. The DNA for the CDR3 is TGCAGCGTCCGGATACAGGGGTTCAGTGAGCAGTTCTTC.

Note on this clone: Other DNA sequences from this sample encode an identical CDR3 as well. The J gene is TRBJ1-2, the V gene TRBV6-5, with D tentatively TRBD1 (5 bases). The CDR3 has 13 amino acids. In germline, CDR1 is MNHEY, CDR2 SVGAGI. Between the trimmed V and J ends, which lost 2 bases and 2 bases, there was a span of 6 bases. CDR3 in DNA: TGTGCCAGCAGTTACGACAGCAACTATGGCTACACCTTC. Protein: CASSYDSNYGYTF.

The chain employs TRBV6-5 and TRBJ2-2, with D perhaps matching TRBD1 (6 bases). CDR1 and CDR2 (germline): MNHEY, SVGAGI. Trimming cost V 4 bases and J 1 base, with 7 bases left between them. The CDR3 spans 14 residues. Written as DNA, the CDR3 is TGTGCCAGCAGTTTGACAGGGAACACCGGGGAGCTGTTTTTT. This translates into CASSLTGNTGELFF.

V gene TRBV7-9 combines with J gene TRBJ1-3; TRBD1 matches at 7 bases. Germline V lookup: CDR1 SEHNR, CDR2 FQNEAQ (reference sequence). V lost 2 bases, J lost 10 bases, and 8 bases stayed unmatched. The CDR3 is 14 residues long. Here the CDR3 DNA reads TGTGCCAGCAGCTTACCGGGACAGACGGGGACCATATATTTT. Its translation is CASSLPGQTGTIYF.

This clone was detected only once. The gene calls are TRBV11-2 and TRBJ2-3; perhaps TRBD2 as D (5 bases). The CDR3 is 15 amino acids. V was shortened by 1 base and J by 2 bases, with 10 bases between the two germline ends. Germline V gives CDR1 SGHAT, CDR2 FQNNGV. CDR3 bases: TGTGCCAGCAGCTTAGTCGAGGGAAACACAGATACGCAGTATTTT. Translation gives CASSLVEGNTDTQYF.

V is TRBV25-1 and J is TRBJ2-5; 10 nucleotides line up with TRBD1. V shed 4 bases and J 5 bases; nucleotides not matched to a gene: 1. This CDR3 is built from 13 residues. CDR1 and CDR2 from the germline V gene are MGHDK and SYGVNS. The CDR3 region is CASSGGQGETQYF. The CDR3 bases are TGTGCCAGCAGTGGGGGACAGGGGGAGACCCAGTACTTC.

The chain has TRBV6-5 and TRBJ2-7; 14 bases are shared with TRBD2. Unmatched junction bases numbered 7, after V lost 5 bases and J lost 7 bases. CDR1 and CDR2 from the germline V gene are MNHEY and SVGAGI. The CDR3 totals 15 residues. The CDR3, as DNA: TGTGCCAGCAGTACGGGACTAGCGGGAGTGGGTGAGCAGTACTTC. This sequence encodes CASSTGLAGVGEQYF.

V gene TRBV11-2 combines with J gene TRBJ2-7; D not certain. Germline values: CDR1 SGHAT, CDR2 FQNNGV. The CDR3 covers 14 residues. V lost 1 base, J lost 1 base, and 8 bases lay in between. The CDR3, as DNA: TGTGCCAGCAGCTTAGTCGCGGCGTCCTACGAGCAGTACTTC. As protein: CASSLVAASYEQYF.

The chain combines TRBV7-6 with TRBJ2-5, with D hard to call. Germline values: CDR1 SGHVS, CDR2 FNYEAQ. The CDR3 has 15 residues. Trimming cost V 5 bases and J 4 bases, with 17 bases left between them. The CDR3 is CASSLTAARRETQYF. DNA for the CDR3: TGTGCCAGCAGCCTCACGGCGGCGCGGCGAGAGACCCAGTACTTC.